This T cell receptor (beta chain) was profiled in a study of blood T cell repertoires in COVID-19 (dated by TCRdb to 2018 to 2021). Regarding the complete study: Samples covering the acute and convalescent phases of COVID-19 were provided by collaborators in the United States, Italy and Spain. The material from the prospective study consisted of cDNA or gDNA derived from T cells, B-cell-depleted T cells, or PBMCs. The repertoires were released in a freely available public database meant as a resource for research on the immune response to SARS-CoV-2. The samples were drawn from two sources: the first 160 participants of the ongoing ImmuneRACE study, and fewer than 1,500 subjects contributed by 6 global collaborators. Where available, HLA class I and class II types were taken from metadata supplied by the sample provider and were not determined by assay-based typing. The sample metadata nearly always contained a de-identified subject ID, COVID-19 status, age in years and sex. Subjects who had been exposed to COVID-19, were actively infected with it, or had recovered from it provided the deeply sampled blood TCRbeta repertoires that made up the dataset.

On this clone: Which antigen it targets is not known. One base away there is no much larger clone; base qualities are not given.

What the research found in general, with its limitations: The amount of clinical and demographic metadata varied by source and participant and was provided uncurated.

Each collaborating institution followed its own protocols to collect whole blood in K2EDTA tubes. For TCRbeta analysis, collaborator samples were shipped as frozen whole blood, as isolated PBMCs, or as DNA extracted from either sample type. The immunoSEQ Assay, a bias-controlled multiplex PCR, was used to amplify TCRbeta CDR3 regions from genomic DNA. In the paper's pipeline: The number of nucleated cells in each sample was estimated by amplification of reference gene primers within the assay. Sequence reads were collapsed and filtered to measure the absolute abundance of every unique TCRbeta CDR3 rearrangement. For each sample, productive Simpson clonality was calculated by taking the square root of Simpson's diversity index across productive rearrangements. Drawn from immuneACCESS, this table holds only the in-frame rearrangements with V and J called that TCRdb kept. Clones are partly lost; checked studies trace under half to an unresolved V gene and leave the rest unexplained. V, J and clone size are taken as reported in that table, and D and trimming were inferred from the DNA itself. The sample table contains tens of thousands of clones; only one count was recorded for approximately 88% of them. The ten biggest clones cover approximately 6.8% of the sample.

The V end loses 5 bases and the J end loses 10 bases, and a stretch of 17 bases separates them. Measured from the cysteine to the phenylalanine, the CDR3 is 12 residues long. Just the 36-base CDR3 DNA is kept, in frame starting at base 1. CDR1 and CDR2 are read off the germline V gene (reference sequence) as GTSNPN and SVGIG. Sequencing input: peripheral blood. The chain joins TRBV30 to TRBJ1-1; the D region possibly corresponds to TRBD1 (5 bases align). This TCR came from a woman of 80 years or more with acute or convalescent COVID-19. The CDR3 here reads CAWGGEVERAFF. Read as DNA, the sequence is TGTGCCTGGGGGGGGGAGGTCGAAAGAGCTTTCTTT.